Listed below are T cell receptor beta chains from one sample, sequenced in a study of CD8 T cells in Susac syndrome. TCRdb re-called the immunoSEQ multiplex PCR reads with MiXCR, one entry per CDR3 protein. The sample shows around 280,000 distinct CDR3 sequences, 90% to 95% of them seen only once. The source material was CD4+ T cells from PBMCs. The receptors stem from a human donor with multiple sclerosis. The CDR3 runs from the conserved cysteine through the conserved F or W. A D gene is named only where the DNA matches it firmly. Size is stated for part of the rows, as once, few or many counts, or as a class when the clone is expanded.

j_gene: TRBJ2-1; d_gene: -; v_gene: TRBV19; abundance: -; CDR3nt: TGTGCCAGTAATATGGAGGGATTCGCAGACAATGAGCAGTTCTTC; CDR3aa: CASNMEGFADNEQFF
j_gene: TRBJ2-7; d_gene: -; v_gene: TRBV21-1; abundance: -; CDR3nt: TGTGCCAGCAGCAGACGGAGCGGGGAGCAGTACTTC; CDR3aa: CASSRRSGEQYF
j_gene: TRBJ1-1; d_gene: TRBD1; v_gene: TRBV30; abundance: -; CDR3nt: TGTGCCCGGGCAGGGGGCCCTGCTGAAGCTTTCTTT; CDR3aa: CARAGGPAEAFF
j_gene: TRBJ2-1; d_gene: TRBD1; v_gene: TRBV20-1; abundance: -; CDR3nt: TGCAGTGCTAGACCGACAGGGCACAATGAGCAGTTCTTC; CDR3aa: CSARPTGHNEQFF
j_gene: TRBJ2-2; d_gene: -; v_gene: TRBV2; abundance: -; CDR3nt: TGTGCCAGCAAAGGGATCTGGAACACCGGGGAGCTGTTTTTT; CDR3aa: CASKGIWNTGELFF
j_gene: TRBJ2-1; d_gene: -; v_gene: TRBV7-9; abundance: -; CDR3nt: TGTGCCAGCGGAGCAGGGAGAACCTCCTACAATGAGCAGTTCTTC; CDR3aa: CASGAGRTSYNEQFF
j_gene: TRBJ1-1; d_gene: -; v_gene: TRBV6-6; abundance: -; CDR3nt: TGTGCCAGCACGGGGGATTTCGGCACTGAAGCTTTCTTT; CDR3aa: CASTGDFGTEAFF
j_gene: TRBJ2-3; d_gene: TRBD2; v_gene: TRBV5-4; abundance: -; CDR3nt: TGTGCCAGCAGCTCCGGGGTAGCGGGGGACACAGATACGCAGTATTTT; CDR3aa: CASSSGVAGDTDTQYF
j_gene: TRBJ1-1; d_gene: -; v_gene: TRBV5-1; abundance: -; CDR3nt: TGCGCCAGCAGCTTGGACAGTCGGACCACTGAAGCTTTCTTT; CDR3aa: CASSLDSRTTEAFF
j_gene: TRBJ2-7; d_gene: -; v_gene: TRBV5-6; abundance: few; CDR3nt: TGTGCCAGCAGCTTCCTATCCCCCGGAGGCGAGCAGTACTTC; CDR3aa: CASSFLSPGGEQYF
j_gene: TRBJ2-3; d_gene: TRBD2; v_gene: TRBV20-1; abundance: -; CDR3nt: TGCAGTGCAGGGGGCGGGAGGGCCGGGACAGATACGCAGTATTTT; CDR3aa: CSAGGGRAGTDTQYF
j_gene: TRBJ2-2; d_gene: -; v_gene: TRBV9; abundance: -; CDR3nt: TGTGCCAGCAGCCCGCCGGGGGGCCGGCCCGGGGAGCTGTTTTTT; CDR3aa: CASSPPGGRPGELFF
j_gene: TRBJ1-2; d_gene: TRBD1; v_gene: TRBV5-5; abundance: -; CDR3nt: TGTGCCAGCAGGCAAAACAGGGGCGGCTATGGCTACACCTTC; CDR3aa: CASRQNRGGYGYTF
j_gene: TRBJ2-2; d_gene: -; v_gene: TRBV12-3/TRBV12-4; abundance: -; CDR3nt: TGTGCCAGCAGGCCCCCTAACACCGGGGAGCTGTTTTTT; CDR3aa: CASRPPNTGELFF
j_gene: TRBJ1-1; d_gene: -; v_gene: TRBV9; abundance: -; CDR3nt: TGTGCCAGCAGCGTAGACGGGGTTGGTACTGAAGCTTTCTTT; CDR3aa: CASSVDGVGTEAFF
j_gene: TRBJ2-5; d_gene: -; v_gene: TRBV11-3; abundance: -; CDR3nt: TGTGCCAGCAGCTTAGAGTATTACCCCCAGTACTTC; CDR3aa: CASSLEYYPQYF
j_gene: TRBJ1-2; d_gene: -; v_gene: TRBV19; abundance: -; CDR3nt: TGTGCCACCAACCTAGGACGGGGGGCTTATGGCTACACCTTC; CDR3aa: CATNLGRGAYGYTF